Presented here are 8 T cell receptor beta chains from one specimen sequenced in a study of prognosis after radiotherapy for stage I lung cancer. Researchers used two-round multiplex PCR to amplify TCR beta CDR3 starting from genomic DNA. Amplification in first-round PCR relied on primers specific to each TRBV and TRBJ gene. TCRdb reprocessed the multiplex PCR reads with MiXCR, giving one entry per CDR3 protein. The table records under 75,000 distinct CDR3 sequences, more than 20% of them present only once. Sequencing used PBMCs, obtained before or after stereotactic body radiation therapy (not recorded which). These receptors were obtained from a donor aged 50 or older with non-small cell lung cancer.

Ten or more counts support this clonotype. The junction departs from the called germline gene at one end, perhaps through a read error. The chain combines TRBV6-2 or TRBV6-3 with TRBJ1-4, with 10 bases aligning to TRBD1. This CDR3 has 14 amino acids. CDR1 is MNHEY and CDR2 is SVGEGT in the germline V gene. The CDR3 nucleotides read TGTACCAGCAGAAAGACAGGGGGCGATGAAAAACTGTTTTTT. This codes for CTSRKTGGDEKLFF.

Turning to this clonotype: A far bigger clonotype differs at one base, so this is likely a read error. The chain joins TRBV6-9 to TRBJ1-6; D gene unclear. This CDR3 has 14 amino acids. V dropped 6 bases and J dropped 6 bases, with 12 bases sitting between them. Germline V gives CDR1 MNHGY, CDR2 SVAAGI. CDR3 amino acids: CASRQRSSNSPLHF. The CDR3, as DNA: TGTGCCAGCAGACAGAGGTCTTCTAATTCACCCCTCCACTTT.

This clonotype was detected many times. DNA for the CDR3: TGTGCCAGCAGCCAGACAGGGGTAAACTATGGCTACACCTTC. Translating gives CASSQTGVNYGYTF. This sequence joins TRBV3-1 and TRBJ1-2, with 8 bases lining up with TRBD1. Germline trimming cut 3 bases from V and 2 bases from J; bases unmatched to any gene: 2. The CDR3 has 14 residues. CDR1 and CDR2 from the germline V gene are LGHDT and YNNKEL (reference sequence).

This clonotype was observed at least ten times. The rearrangement joins TRBV19 to TRBJ1-2, with D tentatively TRBD1 (5 bases). Trimming removed 6 bases from V and 8 bases from J, with 19 bases in between. The CDR3 has 14 residues. Germline V lookup: CDR1 LNHDA, CDR2 SQIVND (reference sequence). For the CDR3, the DNA is TGTGCCAGTAGCCACAGGACAACCACTATGGGCTACACCTTC. Residues: CASSHRTTTMGYTF.

This clonotype occurred a few times. This chain links TRBV29-1 with TRBJ1-1, with D perhaps TRBD1 (6 bases). V dropped 5 bases and J dropped 5 bases, with 15 bases sitting between them. CDR3 length equals 13 residues. Germline V gene lookup returns CDR1 SQVTM and CDR2 ANQGSEA. The CDR3 protein is CSVNGGGRTEAFF. The CDR3 bases are TGCAGCGTTAATGGGGGCGGGAGGACTGAAGCTTTCTTT.

This clonotype was seen ten or more times. CDR3: CASSARWASLEQFF. The CDR3 DNA reads TGTGCCAGCAGCGCTCGATGGGCAAGCCTCGAGCAGTTCTTC. The chain recombines TRBV7-2 with TRBJ2-1; no clear D gene. Trimming cost V 5 bases and J 10 bases, with 18 bases left between them. This CDR3 spans 14 amino acids. The germline V gene has CDR1 SGHTA and CDR2 FQGNSA.

Concerning this clonotype: A much larger clone lies one base from this, so it may be a read error. This chain links TRBV7-9 with TRBJ1-1; tentative D call: TRBD1 (5 bases). Germline values: CDR1 SEHNR, CDR2 FQNEAQ (reference sequence). This CDR3 contains 15 residues. CDR3 nucleotides: TGTGCCATCAGCTTAGATCAGGTGGCGGGGGCTGAAGCTTTCTTT. This codes for CAISLDQVAGAEAFF.

The chain carries TRBV19 and TRBJ1-2, with unresolved D. The CDR3 has 15 amino acids. Trimming shortened V by 4 bases and J by 4 bases, and 16 bases separated the two germline ends. Germline V CDR1 and CDR2: LNHDA, SQIVND (reference sequence). The CDR3 is CASSSREGIGYGYTF. In DNA, the CDR3 is TGTGCCAGTAGTAGCAGAGAAGGTATCGGCTATGGCTACACCTTC.